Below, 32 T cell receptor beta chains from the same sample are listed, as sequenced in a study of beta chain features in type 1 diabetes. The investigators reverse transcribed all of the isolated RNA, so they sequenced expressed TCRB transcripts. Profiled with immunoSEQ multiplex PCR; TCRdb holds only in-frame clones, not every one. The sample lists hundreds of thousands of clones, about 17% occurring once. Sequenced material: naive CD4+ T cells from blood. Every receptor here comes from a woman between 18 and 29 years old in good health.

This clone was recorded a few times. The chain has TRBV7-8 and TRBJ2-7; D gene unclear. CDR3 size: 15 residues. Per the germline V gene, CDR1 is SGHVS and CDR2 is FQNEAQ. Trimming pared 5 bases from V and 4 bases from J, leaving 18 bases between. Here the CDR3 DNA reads TGTGCCAGCAGCCCCGAACACCCCGGAGCATACGAGCAGTACTTC. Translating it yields CASSPEHPGAYEQYF. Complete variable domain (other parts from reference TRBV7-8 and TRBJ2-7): GAGVSQSPRYKVAKRGQDVALRCDPISGHVSLFWYQQALGQGPEFLTYFQNEAQLDKSGLPSDRFFAERPEGSVSTLKIQRTQQEDSAVYLCASSPEHPGAYEQYFGPGTRLTVT.

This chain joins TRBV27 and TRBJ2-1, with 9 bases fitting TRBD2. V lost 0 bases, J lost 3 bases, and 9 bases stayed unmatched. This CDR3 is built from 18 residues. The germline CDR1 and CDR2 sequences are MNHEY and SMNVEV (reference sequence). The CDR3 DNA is TGTGCCAGCAGTTTATCGACTAGGGCTAGCGGGAACTACAATGAGCAGTTCTTC. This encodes CASSLSTRASGNYNEQFF.

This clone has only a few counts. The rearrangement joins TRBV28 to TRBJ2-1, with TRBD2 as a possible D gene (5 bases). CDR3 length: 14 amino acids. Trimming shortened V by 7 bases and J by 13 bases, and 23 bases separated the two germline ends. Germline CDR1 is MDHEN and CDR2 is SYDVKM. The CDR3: CASTTTDVPGRQFF. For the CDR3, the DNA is TGTGCCAGCACAACGACGGATGTACCGGGAAGACAGTTCTTC. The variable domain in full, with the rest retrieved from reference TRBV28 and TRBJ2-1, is DVKVTQSSRYLVKRTGEKVFLECVQDMDHENMFWYRQDPGLGLRLIYFSYDVKMKEKGDIPEGYSVSREKKERFSLILESASTNQTSMYLCASTTTDVPGRQFFGPGTRLTVL.

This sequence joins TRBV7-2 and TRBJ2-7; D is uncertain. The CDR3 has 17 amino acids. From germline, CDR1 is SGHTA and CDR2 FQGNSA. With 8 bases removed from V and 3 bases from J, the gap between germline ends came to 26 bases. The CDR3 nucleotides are TGTGCCAGCCGACGGGTCGAAAAGAATATTTTGCACTACGAGCAGTACTTC. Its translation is CASRRVEKNILHYEQYF.

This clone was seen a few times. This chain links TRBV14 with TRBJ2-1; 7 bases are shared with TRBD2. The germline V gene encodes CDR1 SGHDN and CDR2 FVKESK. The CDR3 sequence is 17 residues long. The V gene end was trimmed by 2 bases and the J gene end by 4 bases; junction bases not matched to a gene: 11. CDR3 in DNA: TGTGCCAGCAGCCAATCCTTCCTAGCGGAACTGTACAATGAGCAGTTCTTC. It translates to CASSQSFLAELYNEQFF.

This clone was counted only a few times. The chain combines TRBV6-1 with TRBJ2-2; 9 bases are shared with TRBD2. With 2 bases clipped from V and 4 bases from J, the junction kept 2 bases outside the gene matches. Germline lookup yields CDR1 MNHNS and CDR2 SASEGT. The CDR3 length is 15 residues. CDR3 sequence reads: CASSEPGLATGELFF. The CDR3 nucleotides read TGTGCCAGCAGTGAACCGGGACTAGCCACCGGGGAGCTGTTTTTT.

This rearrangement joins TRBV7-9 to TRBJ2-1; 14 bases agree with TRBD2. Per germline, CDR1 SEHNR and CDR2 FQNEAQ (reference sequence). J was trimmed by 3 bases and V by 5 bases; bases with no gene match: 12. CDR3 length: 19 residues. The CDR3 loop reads CASSPGTSGSPSDYNEQFF. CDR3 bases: TGTGCCAGCAGCCCCGGGACTAGCGGGAGCCCTTCCGACTACAATGAGCAGTTCTTC.

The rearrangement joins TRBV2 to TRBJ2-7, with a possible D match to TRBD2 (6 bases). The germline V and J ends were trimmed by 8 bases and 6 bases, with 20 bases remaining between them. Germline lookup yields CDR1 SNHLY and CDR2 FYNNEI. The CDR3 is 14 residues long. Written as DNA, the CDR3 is TGTGCCAGCGTGGCGGGAATAACCTTTAGCGAGCAGTACTTC. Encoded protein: CASVAGITFSEQYF.

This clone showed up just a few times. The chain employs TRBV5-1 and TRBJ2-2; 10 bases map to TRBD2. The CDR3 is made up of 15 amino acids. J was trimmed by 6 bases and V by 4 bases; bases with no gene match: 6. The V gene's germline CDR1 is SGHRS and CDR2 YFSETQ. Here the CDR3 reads CASSQAGGKSGELFF. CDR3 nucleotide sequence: TGCGCCAGCAGCCAAGCGGGAGGGAAGTCCGGGGAGCTGTTTTTT.

CDR3 sequence: CASTNQETQYF. CDR3 sequence (DNA): TGTGCCAGCACAAATCAAGAGACCCAGTACTTC. The J gene is TRBJ2-5, the V gene TRBV28; D gene unclear. Between the trimmed V and J ends, which lost 7 bases and 2 bases, there was a span of 5 bases. Per the germline V gene, CDR1 is MDHEN and CDR2 is SYDVKM. The CDR3 is 11 residues long. Supplemented by reference TRBV28 and TRBJ2-5, the full variable domain reads DVKVTQSSRYLVKRTGEKVFLECVQDMDHENMFWYRQDPGLGLRLIYFSYDVKMKEKGDIPEGYSVSREKKERFSLILESASTNQTSMYLCASTNQETQYFGPGTRLLVL.

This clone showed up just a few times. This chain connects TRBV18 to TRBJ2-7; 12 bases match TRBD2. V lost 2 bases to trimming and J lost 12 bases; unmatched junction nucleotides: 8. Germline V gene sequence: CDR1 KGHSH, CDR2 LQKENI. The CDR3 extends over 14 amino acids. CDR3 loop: CASSPRLAGEGLYF. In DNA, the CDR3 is TGTGCCAGCTCACCAAGACTAGCGGGAGAGGGGCTGTACTTC.

The CDR3 reads CASSVDPNNEQFF. The CDR3 region has the DNA TGTGCCAGCAGCGTAGATCCCAACAATGAGCAGTTCTTC. J is TRBJ2-1 and V is TRBV9; no reliable D call. The V gene's germline CDR1 is SGDLS and CDR2 YYNGEE. Trimming removed 0 bases at V and 5 bases at J, with 6 bases between. The length of the CDR3 is 13 residues.

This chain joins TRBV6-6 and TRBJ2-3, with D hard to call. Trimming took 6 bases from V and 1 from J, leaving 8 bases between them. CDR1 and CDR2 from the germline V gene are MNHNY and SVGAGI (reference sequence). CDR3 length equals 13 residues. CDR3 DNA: TGTGCCAGCAGCCCCCTGGGCACAGATACGCAGTATTTT. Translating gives CASSPLGTDTQYF.

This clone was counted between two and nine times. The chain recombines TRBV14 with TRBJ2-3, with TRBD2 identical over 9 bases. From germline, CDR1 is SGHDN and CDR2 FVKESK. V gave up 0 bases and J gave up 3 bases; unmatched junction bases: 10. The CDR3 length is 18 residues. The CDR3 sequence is CASSQDSRAGGPTDTQYF. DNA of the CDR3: TGTGCCAGCAGCCAAGATAGTAGGGCGGGAGGGCCGACAGATACGCAGTATTTT.

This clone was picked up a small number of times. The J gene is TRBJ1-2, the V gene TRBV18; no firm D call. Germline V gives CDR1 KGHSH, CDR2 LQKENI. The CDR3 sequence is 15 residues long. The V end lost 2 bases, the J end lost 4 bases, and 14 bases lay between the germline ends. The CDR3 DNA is TGTGCCAGCTCACCAACTACCCAAGCGCGCTATGGCTACACCTTC. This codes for CASSPTTQARYGYTF.

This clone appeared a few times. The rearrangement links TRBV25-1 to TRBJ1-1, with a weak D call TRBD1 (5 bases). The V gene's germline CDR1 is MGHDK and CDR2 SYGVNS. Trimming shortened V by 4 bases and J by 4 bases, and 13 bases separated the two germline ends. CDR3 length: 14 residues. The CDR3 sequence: CASSGTAGSTEAFF. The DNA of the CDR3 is TGTGCCAGCAGTGGTACAGCAGGGAGCACTGAAGCTTTCTTT.

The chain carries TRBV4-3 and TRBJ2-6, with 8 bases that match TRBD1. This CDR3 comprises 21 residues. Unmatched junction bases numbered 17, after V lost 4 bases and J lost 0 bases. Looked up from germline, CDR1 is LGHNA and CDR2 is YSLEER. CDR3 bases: TGCGCCAGCAGCCCAGATATTCAGGGGGCCTATGATTCCTCTGGGGCCAACGTCCTGACTTTC. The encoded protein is CASSPDIQGAYDSSGANVLTF.

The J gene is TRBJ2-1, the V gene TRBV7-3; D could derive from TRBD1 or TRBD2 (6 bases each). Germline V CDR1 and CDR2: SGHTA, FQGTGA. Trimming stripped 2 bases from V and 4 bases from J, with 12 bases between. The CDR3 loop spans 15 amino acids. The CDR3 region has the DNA TGTGCCAGCAGCTTATCGGGGGCTAGATACAATGAGCAGTTCTTC. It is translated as CASSLSGARYNEQFF.

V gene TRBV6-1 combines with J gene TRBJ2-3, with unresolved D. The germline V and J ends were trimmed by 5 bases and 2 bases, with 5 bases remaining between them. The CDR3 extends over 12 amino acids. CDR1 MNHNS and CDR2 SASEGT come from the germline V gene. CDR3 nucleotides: TGTGCCAGCAGTTTACCCACAGATACGCAGTATTTT. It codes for CASSLPTDTQYF.

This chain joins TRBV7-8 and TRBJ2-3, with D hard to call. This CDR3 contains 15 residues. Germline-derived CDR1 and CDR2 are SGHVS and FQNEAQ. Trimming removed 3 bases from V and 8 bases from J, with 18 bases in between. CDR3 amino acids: CASSFSGADLGTQYF. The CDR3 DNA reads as TGTGCCAGCAGCTTTTCGGGTGCGGATTTGGGTACGCAGTATTTT.

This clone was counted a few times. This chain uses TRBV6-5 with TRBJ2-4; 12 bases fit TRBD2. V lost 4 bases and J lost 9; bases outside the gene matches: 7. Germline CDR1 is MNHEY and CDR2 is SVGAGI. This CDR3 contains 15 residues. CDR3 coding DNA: TGTGCCAGCAGTTTTAAGACTAGCGGGAGAATCATTCAGTACTTC. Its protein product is CASSFKTSGRIIQYF.

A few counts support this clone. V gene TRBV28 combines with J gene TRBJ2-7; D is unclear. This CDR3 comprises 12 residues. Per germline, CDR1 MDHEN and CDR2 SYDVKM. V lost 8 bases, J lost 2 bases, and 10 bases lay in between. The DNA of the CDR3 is TGTGCCAGCGGATCGGAGACCTACGAGCAGTACTTC. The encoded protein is CASGSETYEQYF.

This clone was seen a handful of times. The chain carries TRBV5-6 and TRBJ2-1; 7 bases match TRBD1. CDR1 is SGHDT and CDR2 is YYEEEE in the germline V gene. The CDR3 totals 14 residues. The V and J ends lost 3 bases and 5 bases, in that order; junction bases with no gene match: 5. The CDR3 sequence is CASSWWDRNNEQFF. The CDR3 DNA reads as TGTGCCAGCAGCTGGTGGGACAGAAACAATGAGCAGTTCTTC.

This chain's CDR3 is CASSVTTLSSRIYGYTF. The CDR3 DNA reads TGTGCCAGCAGCGTCACTACACTAAGCTCTAGGATCTATGGCTACACCTTC. The rearrangement links TRBV7-9 to TRBJ1-2; no firm D call. Germline V lookup: CDR1 SEHNR, CDR2 FQNEAQ (reference sequence). The length of the CDR3 is 17 residues. With 5 bases removed from V and 4 bases from J, the gap between germline ends came to 23 bases.

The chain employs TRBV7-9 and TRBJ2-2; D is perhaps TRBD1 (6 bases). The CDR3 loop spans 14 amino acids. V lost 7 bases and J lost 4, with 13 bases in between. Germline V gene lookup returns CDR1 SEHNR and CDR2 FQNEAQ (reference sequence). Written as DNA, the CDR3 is TGTGCCAGCACAAAGGACAGATTCACCGGGGAGCTGTTTTTT. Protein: CASTKDRFTGELFF.

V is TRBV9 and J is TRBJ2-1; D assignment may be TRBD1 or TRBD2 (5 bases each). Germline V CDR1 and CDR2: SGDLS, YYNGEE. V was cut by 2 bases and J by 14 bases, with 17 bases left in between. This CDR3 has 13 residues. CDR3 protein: CASSVNTKGRKFF. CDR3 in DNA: TGTGCCAGCAGCGTTAATACGAAGGGGAGAAAGTTCTTC. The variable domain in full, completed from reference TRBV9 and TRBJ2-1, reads DSGVTQTPKHLITATGQRVTLRCSPRSGDLSVYWYQQSLDQGLQFLIQYYNGEERAKGNILERFSAQQFPDLHSELNLSSLELGDSALYFCASSVNTKGRKFFGPGTRLTVL.

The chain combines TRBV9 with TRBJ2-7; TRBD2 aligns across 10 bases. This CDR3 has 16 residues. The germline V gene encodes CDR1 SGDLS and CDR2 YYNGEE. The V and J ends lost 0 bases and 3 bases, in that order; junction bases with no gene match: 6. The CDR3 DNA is TGTGCCAGCAGCGTAGGTTCAGCGGGAGGGATCTACGAGCAGTACTTC. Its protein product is CASSVGSAGGIYEQYF.

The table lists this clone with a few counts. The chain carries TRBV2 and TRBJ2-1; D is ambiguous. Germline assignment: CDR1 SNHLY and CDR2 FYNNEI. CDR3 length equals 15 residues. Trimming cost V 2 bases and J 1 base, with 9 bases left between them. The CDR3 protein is CASSELAESYNEQFF. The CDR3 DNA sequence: TGTGCCAGCAGTGAACTGGCGGAGTCCTACAATGAGCAGTTCTTC.

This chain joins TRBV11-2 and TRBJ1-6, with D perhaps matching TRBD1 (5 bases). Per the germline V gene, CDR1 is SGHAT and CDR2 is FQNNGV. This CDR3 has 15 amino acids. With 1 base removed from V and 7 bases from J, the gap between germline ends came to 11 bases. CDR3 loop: CASSLAGRPNSPLHF. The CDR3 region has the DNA TGTGCCAGCAGCTTAGCGGGACGGCCAAATTCACCCCTCCACTTT.

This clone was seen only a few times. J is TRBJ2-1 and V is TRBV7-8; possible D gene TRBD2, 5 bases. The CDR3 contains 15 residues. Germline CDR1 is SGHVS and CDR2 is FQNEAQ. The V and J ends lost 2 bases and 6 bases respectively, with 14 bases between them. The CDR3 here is CASSLRRLGGNEQFF. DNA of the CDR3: TGTGCCAGCAGCTTAAGGAGGTTGGGTGGCAATGAGCAGTTCTTC. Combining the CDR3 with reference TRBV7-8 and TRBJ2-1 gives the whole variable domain GAGVSQSPRYKVAKRGQDVALRCDPISGHVSLFWYQQALGQGPEFLTYFQNEAQLDKSGLPSDRFFAERPEGSVSTLKIQRTQQEDSAVYLCASSLRRLGGNEQFFGPGTRLTVL.

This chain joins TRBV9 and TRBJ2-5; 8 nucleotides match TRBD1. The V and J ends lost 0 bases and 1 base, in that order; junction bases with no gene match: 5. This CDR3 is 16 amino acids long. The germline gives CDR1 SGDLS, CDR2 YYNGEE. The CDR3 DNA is TGTGCCAGCAGCGTAGGGCTCGACAGGGGCCAAGAGACCCAGTACTTC. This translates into CASSVGLDRGQETQYF.

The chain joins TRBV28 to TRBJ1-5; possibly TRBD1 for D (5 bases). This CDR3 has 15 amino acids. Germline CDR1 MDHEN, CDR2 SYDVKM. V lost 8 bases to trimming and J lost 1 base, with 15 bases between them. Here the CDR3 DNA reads TGTGCCAGCCAGGCGGGGGATTGGAGCAATCAGCCCCAGCATTTT. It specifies CASQAGDWSNQPQHF.